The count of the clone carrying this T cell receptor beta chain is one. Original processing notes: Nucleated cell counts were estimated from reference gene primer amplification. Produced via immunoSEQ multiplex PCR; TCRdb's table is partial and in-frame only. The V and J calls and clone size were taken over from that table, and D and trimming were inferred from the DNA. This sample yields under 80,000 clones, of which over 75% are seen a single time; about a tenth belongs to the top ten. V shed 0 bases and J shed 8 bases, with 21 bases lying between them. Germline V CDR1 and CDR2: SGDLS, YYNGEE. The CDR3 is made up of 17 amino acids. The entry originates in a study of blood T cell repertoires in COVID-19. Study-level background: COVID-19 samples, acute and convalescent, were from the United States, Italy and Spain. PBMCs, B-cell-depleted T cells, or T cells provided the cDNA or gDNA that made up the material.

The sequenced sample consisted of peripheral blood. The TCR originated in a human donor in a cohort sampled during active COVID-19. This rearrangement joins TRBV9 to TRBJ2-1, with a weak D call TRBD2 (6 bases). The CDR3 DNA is TGTGCCAGCAGCGTAGGGGTTCTGAACGGGGGAGGCGATGAGCAGTTCTTC. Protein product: CASSVGVLNGGGDEQFF.